This T cell receptor beta chain was obtained from a study of CD8 T cells in Susac syndrome. Study in general: Patients with Susac syndrome who were sequenced included five or six with active disease and fewer than ten in remission.

The RNA, about 0.45 to 1 ug, was put through reverse transcription using random hexamers. The amplification used immunoSEQ multiplex PCR on TCR beta CDR3; it spanned 54 Vbeta and 13 Jbeta. TCRdb itself ran the immunoSEQ multiplex PCR reads through MiXCR, one entry per CDR3 protein. The sample includes 150,000 to 200,000 distinct CDR3 sequences, 90% to 95% of them seen just once. The germline V gene encodes CDR1 SGHDT and CDR2 YYEEEE. This CDR3 spans 16 amino acids. V shed 0 bases and J 0 bases; nucleotides not matched to a gene: 5. A remark on this clonotype: Its antigen is undetermined.

Sequencing targeted TCR beta in blood CD8+ and CD4+ T cells. Whole-study results and caveats: In Susac syndrome, CD4+ T cell repertoires lacked any clonal expansion.

The clonotype was recovered from a human donor with Susac syndrome. V usage is TRBV5-6 and J usage is TRBJ1-1, with TRBD1 identical over 7 bases. Sequencing was done on a sample of CD4+ T cells from PBMCs. CDR3 loop: CASSLDRGYMNTEAFF. Written as DNA, the CDR3 is TGTGCCAGCAGCTTGGACAGGGGATATATGAACACTGAAGCTTTCTTT.